This TCR beta chain was obtained from a study of blood T cell repertoires in COVID-19. Study as a whole: Whether acute or convalescent, the COVID-19 samples came from the United States, Italy and Spain.

The CDR3 extends over 15 amino acids. Germline CDR1 is SGHRS and CDR2 is YFSETQ. After removal of 5 bases from V and 6 bases from J, the junction contained 9 bases not matched to a gene. As handled by the study authors: Quantification of nucleated cells was approximated via reference gene primer amplification. The table came from immunoSEQ multiplex PCR; TCRdb's copy has only in-frame clones and leaves some out. Clone size and V and J calls were adopted from that table, with D and trimming inferred from the DNA. The table records around 80,000 clones, almost 85% of them present only once. Sequences were obtained from peripheral blood. The chain uses TRBV5-1 and TRBJ2-1, with TRBD2 matching over 9 bases. The clonotype was recovered from a man aged 55-75 years with acute or convalescent COVID-19. DNA for the CDR3: TGCGCCAGCAGAACCGGGACTAGCCCTATCAATGAGCAGTTCTTC. Translating gives CASRTGTSPINEQFF.